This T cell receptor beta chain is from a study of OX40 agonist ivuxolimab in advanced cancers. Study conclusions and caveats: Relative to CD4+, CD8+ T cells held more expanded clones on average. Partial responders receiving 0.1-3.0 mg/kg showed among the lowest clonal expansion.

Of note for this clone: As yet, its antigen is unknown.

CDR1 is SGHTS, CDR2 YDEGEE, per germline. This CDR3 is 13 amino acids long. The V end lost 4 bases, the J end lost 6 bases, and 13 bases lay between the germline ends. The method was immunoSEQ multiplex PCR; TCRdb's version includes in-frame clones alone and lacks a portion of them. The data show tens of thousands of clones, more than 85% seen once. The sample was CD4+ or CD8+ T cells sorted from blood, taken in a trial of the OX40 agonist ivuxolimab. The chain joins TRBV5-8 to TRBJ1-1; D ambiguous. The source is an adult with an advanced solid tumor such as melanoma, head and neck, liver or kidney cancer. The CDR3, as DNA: TGTGCCAGCAGCCGAAGGGTCCCGGCTGAAGCTTTCTTT. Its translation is CASSRRVPAEAFF.